The 32 T cell receptor beta chains below come from one sample, sequenced in a study of Graves' ophthalmopathy and Graves' hyperthyroidism. Amplified material comprised TCR beta CDR3 regions derived from RNA transcripts. Scientists carried out first-round RT-PCR using HTBI primers and then a second-round multiplex PCR. In TCRdb, the multiplex PCR reads were re-called with MiXCR into one record per CDR3 protein. Here the sample spans approximately 540,000 distinct CDR3 sequences, under 45% being singletons. The source material was peripheral blood or thyroid tissue (not recorded which). The receptors derive from an adult man with Graves' hyperthyroidism.

This clonotype was observed a single time. V usage is TRBV12-3 or TRBV12-4 and J usage is TRBJ2-5; 8 positions agree with TRBD2. The CDR3 contains 15 residues. V gave up 5 bases and J gave up 5 bases; unmatched junction bases: 10. CDR3 bases: TGTGCCAGCAGTATTGAGGCGGGGGGTGAGGAGACCCAGTACTTC. Translating it yields CASSIEAGGEETQYF.

This chain joins TRBV10-3 and TRBJ2-5, with D maybe TRBD2 (5 bases). V shed 0 bases and J shed 8 bases, with 16 bases lying between them. The CDR3 is 15 amino acids. Germline V lookup: CDR1 ENHRY, CDR2 SYGVKD. The CDR3 DNA reads TGTGCCATCAGTGAGTCCGCTGCCCACGGGAACACCCAGTACTTC. Amino acid sequence: CAISESAAHGNTQYF.

The sample holds many counts of this clonotype. The chain recombines TRBV10-2 with TRBJ2-7, with D unresolved. Germline values: CDR1 WSHSY, CDR2 SAAADI. The CDR3 runs to 12 residues. Trimming removed 4 bases at V and 4 bases at J, with 8 bases between. In DNA, the CDR3 is TGCGCCAGCAGTGTGACGGAGTACGAGCAGTACTTC. Protein sequence: CASSVTEYEQYF.

The chain carries TRBV6-6 and TRBJ2-7, with D unresolved. CDR3 length: 17 residues. Trimming removed 2 bases from V and 2 bases from J, with 19 bases in between. Germline V lookup: CDR1 MNHNY, CDR2 SVGAGI (reference sequence). The CDR3, as DNA: TGTGCCAGCAGTTACGCCGTTGGGTACAGATCAACCTACGAGCAGTACTTC. Translating gives CASSYAVGYRSTYEQYF.

This clonotype was found many times. The V and J genes are TRBV9 and TRBJ1-2; the match to TRBD1 covers 9 bases. This CDR3 is 15 amino acids long. In germline, CDR1 is SGDLS, CDR2 YYNGEE. The ends lost 3 bases at V and 2 bases at J; junction bases unmatched: 5. The CDR3 bases are TGTGCCAGCAGCGGGTGGACAGGGGAAAACTATGGCTACACCTTC. This encodes CASSGWTGENYGYTF.

On this clonotype: Since the CDR3 does not end with the conserved phenylalanine or tryptophan, this likely comes from a read error. No DNA is shown, since the ends of the CDR3 on it are uncertain; the CDR3 is the one TCRdb lists. V usage is TRBV7-8 and J usage is TRBJ2-7; no DNA check was done on the table's D call, TRBD2. The CDR3 length equals 9 residues, ends included. The V gene's germline CDR1 is SGHVS and CDR2 FQNEAQ. The chain's CDR3 is CASSLDLGE.

The genes are TRBV7-8 and TRBJ2-5; perhaps TRBD2 as D (5 bases). CDR3 length: 13 residues. Per the germline V gene, CDR1 is SGHVS and CDR2 is FQNEAQ. Trimming stripped 9 bases from V and 0 bases from J, with 11 bases between. CDR3 sequence (DNA): TGTGCCAGTAACGGGGAAAACCAAGAGACCCAGTACTTC. It is translated as CASNGENQETQYF.

This clonotype was observed a single time. The CDR3 is CATSSYRQEGGYTF. CDR3 nucleotide sequence: TGTGCCACCAGCAGTTATCGGCAGGAGGGCGGCTACACCTTC. V usage is TRBV15 and J usage is TRBJ1-2; D not resolved. Germline loops: CDR1 LNHNV, CDR2 YYDKDF (reference sequence). This CDR3 region has 14 residues. Trimming removed 3 bases at V and 8 bases at J, with 16 bases between.

This chain uses TRBV6-5 with TRBJ1-4; possibly TRBD1 for D (5 bases). CDR3 length equals 15 residues. Germline CDR1 MNHEY, CDR2 SVGAGI. V was shortened by 5 bases and J by 3 bases, with 13 bases between the two germline ends. The chain's CDR3 is CASSGARGSNEKLFF. CDR3 DNA: TGTGCCAGCAGTGGTGCGCGGGGGTCTAATGAAAAACTGTTTTTT.

Notes on this clonotype: A read error may account for a junction end that differs from germline. The chain carries TRBV5-1 and TRBJ1-1; D unresolved. Germline assignment: CDR1 SGHRS and CDR2 YFSETQ. CDR3 length: 13 residues. CDR3 nucleotide sequence: TGCGCCAGCAGCTTGGCTCTGAACACTGAAACTTTCTTT. Translating gives CASSLALNTETFF. The full variable domain, completed using reference TRBV5-1 and TRBJ1-1, is KAGVTQTPRYLIKTRGQQVTLSCSPISGHRSVSWYQQTPGQGLQFLFEYFSETQRNKGNFPGRFSGRQFSNSRSEMNVSTLELGDSALYLCASSLALNTETFFGQGTRLTVV.

About this clonotype: A much more abundant neighbour one base away suggests this may be a read error. This chain links TRBV5-6 with TRBJ2-7; possible D gene TRBD2, 6 bases. V lost 0 bases and J lost 2, with 12 bases in between. Germline V CDR1 and CDR2: SGHDT, YYEEEE. The CDR3 extends over 15 amino acids. CDR3 nucleotide sequence: TGTGCCAGCAGCTTGGTCGGGGGAGAGGCCTACGAGCAGTACTTC. It yields the protein CASSLVGGEAYEQYF.

This clonotype was detected ten times or more. The V call is TRBV7-2, the J call TRBJ1-1, with 7 bases lining up with TRBD1. The CDR3 runs to 17 residues. Germline assignment: CDR1 SGHTA and CDR2 FQGNSA. V lost 1 base, J lost 6 bases, and 14 bases stayed unmatched. The CDR3, as DNA: TGTGCCAGCAGCTTAGAGGTGACAGGGAGAAAAGGTGCTGAAGCTTTCTTT. It yields the protein CASSLEVTGRKGAEAFF.

The rearrangement uses TRBV25-1 and TRBJ1-2, with TRBD1 identical over 8 bases. The CDR3 totals 14 residues. V lost 0 bases and J lost 7; bases outside the gene matches: 4. Germline loops: CDR1 MGHDK, CDR2 SYGVNS. CDR3 bases: TGTGCCAGCAGTGAATACAGGGGGCTTCGTGGCTACACCTTC. Amino acids: CASSEYRGLRGYTF.

This clonotype came up a few times. V usage is TRBV28 and J usage is TRBJ1-2; 9 positions match TRBD1. The V and J ends lost 2 bases and 8 bases, in that order; junction bases with no gene match: 6. The germline V gene encodes CDR1 MDHEN and CDR2 SYDVKM. The CDR3 extends over 14 amino acids. CDR3 nucleotides: TGTGCCAGCAGTTTAAGGGGGACAGGGCTGGGCTACACCTTC. Amino acid sequence: CASSLRGTGLGYTF.

This clonotype came up a few times. J is TRBJ2-7 and V is TRBV27; D is uncertain. The length of the CDR3 is 14 residues. Trimming shortened V by 6 bases and J by 5 bases, and 17 bases separated the two germline ends. CDR1 MNHEY and CDR2 SMNVEV come from the germline V gene (reference sequence). This CDR3 is CASSPAPSNHEQYF. CDR3 DNA sequence: TGTGCCAGCAGCCCAGCCCCGTCCAACCACGAGCAGTACTTC.

The sample holds many counts of this clonotype. Germline and junction disagree at one end, which may indicate a read error. The chain has TRBV20-1 and TRBJ1-2; D perhaps matches TRBD1 (6 bases). The CDR3 covers 14 residues. The germline gives CDR1 DFQATT, CDR2 SNEGSKA (reference sequence). The CDR3 here is CSARDGGGGENPHF. Here the CDR3 DNA reads TGCAGTGCTAGAGATGGAGGGGGGGGCGAGAATCCTCATTTC.

The rearrangement links TRBV5-5 to TRBJ1-1; D unclear. The CDR3 has 13 residues. CDR1 and CDR2 from the germline V gene are SGHKS and YYEKEE (reference sequence). Trimming removed 0 bases from V and 6 bases from J, with 9 bases in between. CDR3 sequence: CASSLGVGSEAFF. DNA of the CDR3: TGTGCCAGCAGCTTGGGAGTCGGGTCTGAAGCTTTCTTT.

This clonotype was recorded at least ten times. The chain uses TRBV7-9 and TRBJ1-2; weak D call: TRBD1 (6 bases). CDR3 length: 12 amino acids. The V end was cut by 10 bases, the J end by 4 bases, with 13 bases between. Per the germline V gene, CDR1 is SEHNR and CDR2 is FQNEAQ (reference sequence). The CDR3 DNA reads as TGTGCCATACGGGCGGGGGCCTATGGCTACACCTTC. This gives the protein CAIRAGAYGYTF.

This clonotype was counted ten times or more. V is TRBV6-1 and J is TRBJ1-5, with D unclear. CDR1 MNHNS and CDR2 SASEGT come from the germline V gene. Trimming left V 4 bases short and J 2 bases short, with 12 bases between. This CDR3 region has 15 residues. The CDR3 here is CASSVGVFGNQPQHF. The CDR3 coding sequence is TGTGCCAGCAGTGTGGGCGTTTTCGGCAATCAGCCCCAGCATTTT.

There are a few counts of this clonotype. The chain carries TRBV7-2 and TRBJ1-2; D is ambiguous. Trimming took off 5 bases at V and 4 bases at J, with 17 bases between the two ends. From germline, CDR1 is SGHTA and CDR2 FQGNSA. The CDR3 has 15 residues. The CDR3 is CASSNFVRIAYGYTF. The CDR3 nucleotides are TGTGCCAGCAGCAATTTCGTGAGAATAGCCTATGGCTACACCTTC.

This clonotype occurred many times. The V call is TRBV6-5, the J call TRBJ1-2, with TRBD1 as a possible D gene (6 bases). The CDR3 is 13 amino acids. Trimming pared 5 bases from V and 2 bases from J, leaving 9 bases between. CDR1 is MNHEY and CDR2 is SVGAGI in the germline V gene. CDR3 in amino acids: CASSQGPNYGYTF. CDR3 DNA: TGTGCCAGCAGTCAGGGGCCCAACTATGGCTACACCTTC.

The chain is built from TRBV29-1 and TRBJ1-1, with 8 bases identical to TRBD1. CDR1 is SQVTM, CDR2 ANQGSEA, per germline. Trimming removed 8 bases from V and 5 bases from J; junction bases left unmatched: 7. This CDR3 contains 12 residues. CDR3 DNA sequence: TGCAGCTTACGCAGGGGGCGGACTGAAGCTTTCTTT. This sequence encodes CSLRRGRTEAFF.

As regards this clonotype: One end of the junction is discordant with germline, which a read error may explain. The rearrangement uses TRBV10-3 and TRBJ1-2; 10 nucleotides agree with TRBD1. This CDR3 comprises 10 residues. Per germline, CDR1 ENHRY and CDR2 SYGVKD. The CDR3 region is CAIRPGQGVF. The CDR3 nucleotides are TGTGCCATCAGACCCGGACAGGGGGTCTTC.

This clonotype has only one observation. The gene calls are TRBV7-6 and TRBJ1-5; 7 positions agree with TRBD1. Germline V lookup: CDR1 SGHVS, CDR2 FNYEAQ. This CDR3 has 16 residues. The trim removed 4 bases at V and 3 bases at J, leaving 9 bases unmatched. The CDR3 sequence: CASSSTGRGFNQPQHF. In nucleotides, the CDR3 is TGTGCCAGCAGCTCGACAGGGAGAGGTTTCAATCAGCCCCAGCATTTT.

The genes are TRBV7-4 and TRBJ2-7; the match to TRBD1 covers 10 bases. This CDR3 contains 13 residues. The germline V gene encodes CDR1 SGHVT and CDR2 SQSDAQ. Trimming removed 11 bases from V and 6 bases from J; junction bases left unmatched: 10. The CDR3 bases are TGTGCCGGTTGGGACAGGGGCAGCGGCGAGCAGTACTTC. Encoded protein: CAGWDRGSGEQYF.

This sequence joins TRBV6-5 and TRBJ2-7, with 9 positions matching TRBD1. CDR1 and CDR2 from the germline V gene are MNHEY and SVGAGI. The CDR3 consists of 16 residues. V lost 4 bases, J lost 1 base, and 8 bases stayed unmatched. The CDR3 region has the DNA TGTGCCAGCAGTTTATTCCGGGACAGGGTTTCCTACGAGCAGTACTTC. Its protein is CASSLFRDRVSYEQYF.

For this clonotype: Compared with germline, one end of the junction differs, possibly owing to a read error. The chain has TRBV7-9 and TRBJ2-2; perhaps TRBD2 as D (6 bases). This CDR3 has 16 residues. In germline, CDR1 is SEHNR, CDR2 FQNEAQ (reference sequence). CDR3 amino acids: CASSAAGTANTRELFF. DNA of the CDR3: TGTGCCAGCAGCGCCGCCGGGACTGCGAACACCAGGGAGCTGTTTTTT.

The sample holds many counts of this clonotype. This chain connects TRBV14 to TRBJ1-1; D unresolved. Germline values: CDR1 SGHDN, CDR2 FVKESK. Trimming left V 0 bases short and J 0 bases short, with 8 bases between. The CDR3 runs 15 residues. The DNA for the CDR3 is TGTGCCAGCAGCCAAGATCCGGGCATGAACACTGAAGCTTTCTTT. Translating it yields CASSQDPGMNTEAFF.

This chain joins TRBV29-1 and TRBJ2-7; tentative D call: TRBD1 (5 bases). The germline V and J ends were trimmed by 6 bases and 6 bases, with 21 bases remaining between them. Germline CDR1 reads SQVTM; CDR2 reads ANQGSEA. The CDR3 runs to 14 residues. The CDR3 sequence is CSVKMASGSLEQYF. The CDR3 DNA follows: TGCAGCGTCAAAATGGCGTCAGGGTCCCTCGAGCAGTACTTC.

This chain joins TRBV7-6 and TRBJ2-3; D is unresolved. Trimming stripped 1 base from V and 6 bases from J, with 11 bases between. The CDR3 runs 14 residues. CDR1 and CDR2 (germline): SGHVS, FNYEAQ. This chain's CDR3 is CASSLEFFRDTQYF. CDR3 bases: TGTGCCAGCAGCTTAGAGTTCTTCCGGGATACGCAGTATTTT.

This clonotype was seen ten or more times. The chain joins TRBV12-3 or TRBV12-4 to TRBJ1-5; D ambiguous. The CDR3 is 13 amino acids. Trimming removed 9 bases at V and 3 bases at J, with 12 bases between. CDR3 protein: CASKHGINQPQHF. CDR3 bases: TGTGCCAGTAAACACGGGATCAATCAGCCCCAGCATTTT.

This clonotype was observed at least ten times. V gene TRBV29-1 combines with J gene TRBJ2-6, with 8 bases identical to TRBD1. Trimming removed 5 bases from V and 2 bases from J; junction bases left unmatched: 2. This CDR3 comprises 14 residues. From germline, CDR1 is SQVTM and CDR2 ANQGSEA. The CDR3 region has the DNA TGCAGCGTTATACAGGGGGCTGGGGCCAACGTCCTGACTTTC. Encoded protein: CSVIQGAGANVLTF.